Listed here are 26 T cell receptor beta chains from one sample, sequenced in a study of T cell responses to AZD1222 COVID-19 vaccine. Only in-frame clones appear in the TCRdb table, and some are missing; sequencing was by immunoSEQ multiplex PCR. The repertoire consists of approximately 70,000 clones, with about nine tenths occurring once and the leading ten covering roughly 2.4%. Here the sequenced sample was peripheral blood, taken on day 0 of AZD1222 vaccination. These receptors came from an adult in good health.

The chain carries TRBV5-1 and TRBJ1-4; D might be TRBD1 (6 bases). The CDR3 loop spans 14 amino acids. Germline CDR1 SGHRS, CDR2 YFSETQ. Trimming removed 3 bases from V and 4 bases from J, with 10 bases in between. The CDR3 spells CASSSGQFNEKLFF. CDR3 DNA sequence: TGCGCCAGCAGCTCAGGACAGTTTAATGAAAAACTGTTTTTT.

The J gene is TRBJ2-1, the V gene TRBV20-1, with no clear D. The CDR3 is 15 residues long. Trimming removed 3 bases at V and 2 bases at J, with 14 bases between. Per germline, CDR1 DFQATT and CDR2 SNEGSKA (reference sequence). For the CDR3, the DNA is TGCAGTGCTAGTCAGGCAATTTCCGCCTACAATGAGCAGTTCTTC. It encodes CSASQAISAYNEQFF.

About this clone: A read error may be the cause here, since a much bigger clone is one base away. The V call is TRBV7-2, the J call TRBJ2-7, with TRBD2 matching over 7 bases. Germline-derived CDR1 and CDR2 are SGHTA and FQGNSA. V shed 5 bases, J shed 7 bases, and the junction held 8 bases outside the gene matches. This CDR3 has 13 amino acids. The CDR3 DNA reads as TGTGCCAGCAGCAGGGAGGGGTGCGGGGAGCAGTACTTC. Translating gives CASSREGCGEQYF.

The genes are TRBV5-1 and TRBJ1-3; no reliable D call. V dropped 1 base and J dropped 1 base, with 6 bases sitting between them. The CDR3 contains 14 residues. The V gene's germline CDR1 is SGHRS and CDR2 YFSETQ. This CDR3 reads CASSLTGSGNTIYF. The CDR3 region has the DNA TGCGCCAGCAGCTTGACGGGATCTGGAAACACCATATATTTT.

The V call is TRBV7-2, the J call TRBJ1-4; perhaps TRBD1 as D (6 bases). The germline V gene encodes CDR1 SGHTA and CDR2 FQGNSA. V gave up 5 bases and J gave up 5 bases, with 18 bases separating them. The CDR3 has 16 residues. The CDR3 loop is CASSPRGTRRNEKLFF. The CDR3 DNA follows: TGTGCCAGCAGCCCTCGCGGGACACGGAGGAATGAAAAACTGTTTTTT.

V gene TRBV10-3 combines with J gene TRBJ2-7, with a tentative D call TRBD2 (6 bases). Germline loops: CDR1 ENHRY, CDR2 SYGVKD. The germline V and J ends were trimmed by 4 bases and 1 base, with 8 bases remaining between them. This CDR3 contains 13 residues. CDR3 region: CAISVGGSYEQYF. The CDR3 nucleotides read TGTGCCATCAGTGTGGGGGGATCCTACGAGCAGTACTTC.

This clone was seen a single time. The chain is built from TRBV9 and TRBJ2-1; TRBD2 aligns across 14 bases. The V and J ends lost 3 bases and 9 bases, in that order; junction bases with no gene match: 5. In germline, CDR1 is SGDLS, CDR2 YYNGEE. The CDR3 is made up of 15 amino acids. CDR3 region: CASSGGTSGRSEQFF. The DNA of the CDR3 is TGTGCCAGCAGCGGGGGGACTAGCGGGAGAAGTGAGCAGTTCTTC. The full variable domain, with the rest looked up from reference TRBV9 and TRBJ2-1, is DSGVTQTPKHLITATGQRVTLRCSPRSGDLSVYWYQQSLDQGLQFLIQYYNGEERAKGNILERFSAQQFPDLHSELNLSSLELGDSALYFCASSGGTSGRSEQFFGPGTRLTVL.

The chain couples TRBV7-8 to TRBJ2-1, with TRBD2 identical over 12 bases. J lost 8 bases, V lost 2 bases, and 7 bases had no gene match. CDR3 length equals 16 residues. CDR1 is SGHVS, CDR2 FQNEAQ, per germline. CDR3 nucleotide sequence: TGTGCCAGCAGCTTATTGACTAGCGGGAGCTCGGATGAGCAGTTCTTC. Translated, it gives CASSLLTSGSSDEQFF.

This clone has more than one count but fewer than ten. The chain carries TRBV28 and TRBJ1-2; D is undetermined. There are 13 residues in the CDR3. Germline loops: CDR1 MDHEN, CDR2 SYDVKM. V was clipped by 5 bases and J by 10 bases, with 17 bases between them. The CDR3 region is CASSTRTDGDYTF. CDR3 bases: TGTGCCAGCAGTACTCGGACTGACGGTGACTACACCTTC.

The chain employs TRBV6-2 or TRBV6-3 and TRBJ1-2; D gene unclear. With 2 bases removed from V and 4 bases from J, the gap between germline ends came to 11 bases. CDR3 size: 14 residues. Per germline, CDR1 MNHEY and CDR2 SVGEGT. Here the CDR3 reads CASSYENAGYGYTF. CDR3 bases: TGTGCCAGCAGTTACGAGAATGCGGGCTATGGCTACACCTTC.

The rearrangement joins TRBV20-1 to TRBJ1-5, with D maybe TRBD1 (5 bases). Germline V gene lookup returns CDR1 DFQATT and CDR2 SNEGSKA (reference sequence). V was trimmed by 3 bases and J by 4 bases, leaving 13 bases between them. The CDR3 spans 14 residues. CDR3 coding DNA: TGCAGTGCTAGTAACCGGGGCCGAAATCAGCCCCAGCATTTT. Translating it yields CSASNRGRNQPQHF.

This clone has only one observation. The rearrangement links TRBV20-1 to TRBJ2-5; 7 positions agree with TRBD2. The CDR3 runs to 15 residues. The germline gives CDR1 DFQATT, CDR2 SNEGSKA (reference sequence). V trimming: 3 bases; J trimming: 2 bases; junction bases outside the gene matches: 9. The CDR3 sequence is CSASNLAEWQETQYF. The CDR3 DNA sequence: TGCAGTGCTAGTAATCTAGCGGAGTGGCAAGAGACCCAGTACTTC.

This clone occurred once. Written as DNA, the CDR3 is TGTGCCAGCAGTGAAGGGGGCGAGCAGTACTTC. It encodes CASSEGGEQYF. This chain uses TRBV6-1 with TRBJ2-7; D ambiguous. CDR1 and CDR2 from the germline V gene are MNHNS and SASEGT. The CDR3 runs to 11 residues. The germline V and J ends were trimmed by 1 base and 6 bases, with 4 bases remaining between them.

The genes are TRBV7-9 and TRBJ1-5, with D tentatively TRBD1 (5 bases). In germline, CDR1 is SEHNR, CDR2 FQNEAQ (reference sequence). The CDR3 runs to 14 residues. V was pared by 5 bases and J by 2 bases, with 10 bases between. The CDR3 here is CASSRGTGNQPQHF. CDR3 bases: TGTGCCAGCAGCCGTGGGACGGGCAATCAGCCCCAGCATTTT.

J is TRBJ1-5 and V is TRBV14; unclear D gene. The CDR3 extends over 13 amino acids. Trimming took off 0 bases at V and 4 bases at J, with 4 bases between the two ends. The germline V gene has CDR1 SGHDN and CDR2 FVKESK. CDR3 DNA: TGTGCCAGCAGCCAAGAGGGTAATCAGCCCCAGCATTTT. Translated, it gives CASSQEGNQPQHF.

This chain connects TRBV3-1 (or the pseudogene TRBV3-2) to TRBJ1-1; tentatively, D is TRBD1 (6 bases). Looked up from germline, CDR1 is LGHDT and CDR2 is YNNKEL (reference sequence). The CDR3 length is 18 residues. The V end was cut by 1 base, the J end by 0 bases, with 18 bases between. This chain's CDR3 is CASSQVMRWPGVNTEAFF. The CDR3 region has the DNA TGTGCCAGCAGCCAAGTAATGCGGTGGCCAGGGGTGAACACTGAAGCTTTCTTT.

V gene TRBV7-3 combines with J gene TRBJ1-4; D gene ambiguous. Germline-derived CDR1 and CDR2 are SGHTA and FQGTGA. Trimming shortened V by 2 bases and J by 5 bases, and 6 bases separated the two germline ends. The CDR3 has 13 residues. For the CDR3, the DNA is TGTGCCAGCAGCTTAGCCGGGAATGAAAAACTGTTTTTT. As protein: CASSLAGNEKLFF.

V gene TRBV5-1 combines with J gene TRBJ2-2, with D unclear. Trimming took off 1 base at V and 1 base at J, with 8 bases between the two ends. The CDR3 consists of 15 residues. The germline V gene has CDR1 SGHRS and CDR2 YFSETQ. The CDR3 sequence: CASSLIRGNTGELFF. The CDR3 DNA reads as TGCGCCAGCAGCTTGATTAGAGGGAACACCGGGGAGCTGTTTTTT.

V and J are TRBV6-5 and TRBJ1-2, with D possibly matching TRBD1 (6 bases). Germline assignment: CDR1 MNHEY and CDR2 SVGAGI. The CDR3 has 16 residues. With 0 bases removed from V and 7 bases from J, the gap between germline ends came to 18 bases. This chain's CDR3 is CASSYSNGRGASGYTF. The CDR3 nucleotides read TGTGCCAGCAGTTACTCGAACGGCCGGGGGGCAAGTGGCTACACCTTC.

Details on this clone: Other DNA sequences within the sample encode an identical CDR3. The CDR3 protein is CASSLGQGFYEQYF. The DNA for the CDR3 is TGTGCCAGCAGCTTGGGACAGGGCTTTTACGAGCAGTACTTC. J is TRBJ2-7 and V is TRBV5-4; TRBD1 matches at 7 bases. The CDR3 consists of 14 residues. CDR1 is SGHNT and CDR2 is YYREEE in the germline V gene (reference sequence). Unmatched junction bases numbered 4, after V lost 0 bases and J lost 4 bases.

The chain combines TRBV7-3 with TRBJ2-3, with no clear D. Germline V gene lookup returns CDR1 SGHTA and CDR2 FQGTGA. The CDR3 has 12 amino acids. Trimming shortened V by 3 bases and J by 2 bases, and 3 bases separated the two germline ends. CDR3 region: CASSFSTDTQYF. In nucleotides, the CDR3 is TGTGCCAGCAGCTTTTCCACAGATACGCAGTATTTT.

The genes are TRBV19 and TRBJ2-7; the D gene could be TRBD1 or TRBD2 (7 bases each). V dropped 2 bases and J dropped 0 bases, with 17 bases sitting between them. The CDR3 spans 17 residues. Germline CDR1 is LNHDA and CDR2 is SQIVND (reference sequence). DNA of the CDR3: TGTGCCAGTAGTATATCAGGGGGTACTAGCGTCTCCTACGAGCAGTACTTC. This gives the protein CASSISGGTSVSYEQYF.

V is TRBV7-9 and J is TRBJ2-1, with D hard to call. Germline lookup yields CDR1 SEHNR and CDR2 FQNEAQ (reference sequence). Trimming shortened V by 0 bases and J by 3 bases, and 3 bases separated the two germline ends. The CDR3 extends over 13 amino acids. In nucleotides, the CDR3 is TGTGCCAGCAGCTTAGCCCTCTACAATGAGCAGTTCTTC. It encodes CASSLALYNEQFF.

V usage is TRBV5-1 and J usage is TRBJ1-6; 7 nucleotides align to TRBD1. This CDR3 comprises 16 residues. V gave up 4 bases and J gave up 7 bases; unmatched junction bases: 11. Germline V lookup: CDR1 SGHRS, CDR2 YFSETQ. CDR3 amino acids: CASSTSGQLQNSPLHF. The CDR3 bases are TGCGCCAGCAGCACCTCGGGACAGCTCCAAAATTCACCCCTCCACTTT.

By share, this clone counts as medium-sized. The rearrangement links TRBV3-1 (or the pseudogene TRBV3-2) to TRBJ2-7; 8 nucleotides match TRBD2. Germline values: CDR1 LGHDT, CDR2 YNNKEL (reference sequence). V lost 0 bases and J lost 2; bases outside the gene matches: 9. The CDR3 has 17 residues. In DNA form, the CDR3 reads TGTGCCAGCAGCCAAGATCCCACGGGAGGGATCGCCTACGAGCAGTACTTC. It translates to CASSQDPTGGIAYEQYF.

The count of this clone is one. V and J are TRBV7-8 and TRBJ1-5; the D gene is possibly TRBD1 (5 bases). CDR3 length equals 13 residues. The germline gives CDR1 SGHVS, CDR2 FQNEAQ. Between the trimmed V and J ends, which lost 6 bases and 3 bases, there was a span of 9 bases. CDR3 in amino acids: CASSRDANQPQHF. The CDR3 DNA reads as TGTGCCAGCAGTAGGGACGCCAATCAGCCCCAGCATTTT.